A single sample is the source of the 23 T cell receptor beta chains below, sequenced in a study of radiation and T cells in renal cell carcinoma. TCRdb keeps only in-frame clones here, not all; method: immunoSEQ multiplex PCR. The sample shows about 130,000 clones, about four fifths of them seen only once. The time point is: blood 2 weeks post-SBRT. Treatment noted: 15 Gy SBRT to primary tumor, nephrectomy 4 weeks later. The specimen was blood, collected from a patient whose treatment included radiotherapy and nephrectomy. The receptors stem from a man between 45 and 60 years old with renal cell carcinoma.

This clone was seen only a few times. The genes are TRBV7-2 and TRBJ1-6, with 9 positions matching TRBD1. The CDR3 has 14 residues. Looked up from germline, CDR1 is SGHTA and CDR2 is FQGNSA. Trimming took 7 bases from V and 16 from J; bases not matched to a gene: 14. The CDR3: CASTSGQGISPLHF. The CDR3 DNA is TGTGCCAGCACCTCAGGACAGGGGATATCTCCTCTCCACTTT.

This clone appeared once. The V call is TRBV5-1, the J call TRBJ2-3; a possible D gene is TRBD1 (5 bases). There are 15 residues in the CDR3. CDR1 SGHRS and CDR2 YFSETQ come from the germline V gene. V was trimmed by 0 bases and J by 10 bases, leaving 18 bases between them. The CDR3 loop reads CASSLVVGVHMAQYF. CDR3 bases: TGCGCCAGCAGCTTGGTAGTAGGGGTGCATATGGCGCAGTATTTT.

The chain uses TRBV30 and TRBJ1-1; TRBD1 aligns across 11 bases. The CDR3 is 14 amino acids. CDR1 and CDR2 from the germline V gene are GTSNPN and SVGIG (reference sequence). The junction had 7 bases not matched to a gene; V was cut back by 6 bases and J by 4 bases. The CDR3 DNA reads TGTGCCTGTCCGGGGGGGACAGGGGGCACTGAAGCTTTCTTT. Its translation: CACPGGTGGTEAFF. The variable domain in full, with the rest retrieved from reference TRBV30 and TRBJ1-1, is SQTIHQWPATLVQPVGSPLSLECTVEGTSNPNLYWYRQAAGRGLQLLFYSVGIGQISSEVPQNLSASRPQDRQFILSSKKLLLSDSGFYLCACPGGTGGTEAFFGQGTRLTVV.

The chain combines TRBV11-3 with TRBJ2-3; 9 bases fit TRBD1. CDR1 is SGHNT and CDR2 is YENEEA in the germline V gene. The CDR3 contains 16 residues. After removal of 4 bases from V and 9 bases from J, the junction contained 14 bases not matched to a gene. In DNA form, the CDR3 reads TGTGCCAGCAGCTCCGCCGGGACAGGGAGTGGTAGAACGCAGTATTTT. Its translation is CASSSAGTGSGRTQYF.

The J gene is TRBJ2-5, the V gene TRBV18, with D possibly TRBD2 on 5 matching bases. The germline CDR1 and CDR2 sequences are KGHSH and LQKENI. V was cut by 3 bases and J by 2 bases, with 16 bases left in between. This CDR3 has 16 residues. CDR3 region: CASSPTGMHAQETQYF. The DNA for the CDR3 is TGTGCCAGCTCACCCACCGGGATGCATGCGCAAGAGACCCAGTACTTC. The full variable domain, with the rest looked up from reference TRBV18 and TRBJ2-5, is NAGVMQNPRHLVRRRGQEARLRCSPMKGHSHVYWYRQLPEEGLKFMVYLQKENIIDESGMPKERFSAEFPKEGPSILRIQQVVRGDSAAYFCASSPTGMHAQETQYFGPGTRLLVL.

The V call is TRBV5-1, the J call TRBJ2-1; 14 nucleotides match TRBD2. This CDR3 has 20 amino acids. Germline CDR1 reads SGHRS; CDR2 reads YFSETQ. The ends lost 7 bases at V and 1 base at J; junction bases unmatched: 16. The CDR3 loop reads CASSPQGQGTSGSSYNEQFF. In nucleotides, the CDR3 is TGCGCCAGCTCCCCGCAGGGACAGGGGACTAGCGGGAGTTCCTACAATGAGCAGTTCTTC.

The chain links TRBV18 to TRBJ1-2; no reliable D call. Germline V CDR1 and CDR2: KGHSH, LQKENI. The V gene lost 1 base and the J gene lost 2 bases, with 11 bases spanning the gap. The CDR3 spans 15 residues. For the CDR3, the DNA is TGTGCCAGCTCACCACGCCCCCGAGGGAACTATGGCTACACCTTC. The encoded protein is CASSPRPRGNYGYTF.

The chain employs TRBV10-3 and TRBJ2-6; 9 bases fit TRBD2. The germline V gene encodes CDR1 ENHRY and CDR2 SYGVKD. J was trimmed by 0 bases and V by 2 bases; bases with no gene match: 11. The CDR3 has 20 amino acids. The CDR3 nucleotides read TGTGCCATCAGTGAGAATGTCAGAGCGGGAGGACCCTCTGGGGCCAACGTCCTGACTTTC. Translated: CAISENVRAGGPSGANVLTF.

V usage is TRBV14 and J usage is TRBJ1-6; D not certain. CDR3 length: 13 amino acids. V was pared by 3 bases and J by 10 bases, with 10 bases between. The germline V gene encodes CDR1 SGHDN and CDR2 FVKESK. CDR3 DNA sequence: TGTGCCAGCAGCCAGACTCGCGGATCACCCCTCCACTTT. It yields the protein CASSQTRGSPLHF.

This chain links TRBV6-4 with TRBJ1-5; D ambiguous. The CDR3 consists of 16 residues. Germline CDR1 reads MRHNA; CDR2 reads SNTAGT. V lost 0 bases to trimming and J lost 5 bases, with 14 bases between them. This CDR3 is CASSDSVGRIHQPQHF. The CDR3, as DNA: TGTGCCAGCAGTGACTCGGTTGGCAGAATTCATCAGCCCCAGCATTTT.

The rearrangement joins TRBV6-5 to TRBJ1-3; the D gene is possibly TRBD1 (5 bases). CDR1 is MNHEY and CDR2 is SVGAGI in the germline V gene. The CDR3 covers 14 residues. Trimming removed 6 bases from V and 0 bases from J, with 9 bases in between. The CDR3 sequence is CASRPGGSGNTIYF. The DNA of the CDR3 is TGTGCCAGCAGGCCCGGGGGCTCTGGAAACACCATATATTTT.

This chain joins TRBV29-1 and TRBJ2-3; unclear D gene. The CDR3 has 13 residues. V was cut by 6 bases and J by 2 bases, with 12 bases left in between. CDR1 and CDR2 (germline): SQVTM, ANQGSEA. The CDR3 region is CSVTGEYTDTQYF. The CDR3 DNA is TGCAGCGTGACCGGAGAATACACAGATACGCAGTATTTT.

This clone was observed once. V gene TRBV4-2 combines with J gene TRBJ1-1; D gene uncertain. Germline V gene data show CDR1 as LGHNA and CDR2 as YNFKEQ. The CDR3 contains 15 residues. The V gene lost 4 bases and the J gene lost 5 bases, with 17 bases spanning the gap. The chain's CDR3 is CASSPSPNSGTEAFF. The CDR3, as DNA: TGTGCCAGCAGCCCCTCCCCGAATTCGGGGACTGAAGCTTTCTTT.

This clone appeared a few times. The chain carries TRBV4-1 and TRBJ2-7; perhaps TRBD2 as D (6 bases). Germline-derived CDR1 and CDR2 are MGHRA and YSYEKL. The CDR3 is made up of 14 amino acids. Between the trimmed V and J ends, which lost 2 bases and 2 bases, there was a span of 10 bases. CDR3 DNA: TGCGCCAGCAGCCAACTAGCGACCACCTACGAGCAGTACTTC. This translates into CASSQLATTYEQYF.

The V call is TRBV2, the J call TRBJ1-3; perhaps TRBD1 as D (6 bases). The germline V gene has CDR1 SNHLY and CDR2 FYNNEI. This CDR3 is 15 amino acids long. V was cut by 4 bases and J by 4 bases, with 14 bases left in between. CDR3 nucleotide sequence: TGTGCCAGCAGTGGTTCGGGGGGCTCCGGAAACACCATATATTTT. Its protein is CASSGSGGSGNTIYF. The complete variable domain, with remaining parts taken from reference TRBV2 and TRBJ1-3, reads EPEVTQTPSHQVTQMGQEVILRCVPISNHLYFYWYRQILGQKVEFLVSFYNNEISEKSEIFDDQFSVERPDGSNFTLKIRSTKLEDSAMYFCASSGSGGSGNTIYFGEGSWLTVV.

The chain recombines TRBV19 with TRBJ1-4; perhaps TRBD1 as D (5 bases). This CDR3 has 15 residues. Germline assignment: CDR1 LNHDA and CDR2 SQIVND (reference sequence). V lost 3 bases and J lost 8, with 16 bases in between. CDR3 region: CASSMSGFLDEKLFF. The CDR3 nucleotides read TGTGCCAGTAGTATGTCAGGGTTCCTAGACGAAAAACTGTTTTTT.

The genes are TRBV9 and TRBJ1-1; 8 bases match TRBD1. The CDR3 has 16 amino acids. The V gene end was trimmed by 3 bases and the J gene end by 0 bases; junction bases not matched to a gene: 7. In germline, CDR1 is SGDLS, CDR2 YYNGEE. For the CDR3, the DNA is TGTGCCAGCAGCGCGACAGGGGCCTACATGAACACTGAAGCTTTCTTT. It is translated as CASSATGAYMNTEAFF.

This clone has just a few counts. The chain couples TRBV2 to TRBJ2-3; 9 positions match TRBD2. This CDR3 has 15 amino acids. Germline V lookup: CDR1 SNHLY, CDR2 FYNNEI. The V gene end was trimmed by 6 bases and the J gene end by 5 bases; junction bases not matched to a gene: 9. The chain's CDR3 is CASSSTSGSLDTQYF. Here the CDR3 DNA reads TGTGCCAGCAGCTCCACTAGCGGGTCGTTAGATACGCAGTATTTT. Filled out from reference TRBV2 and TRBJ2-3, the complete variable domain reads EPEVTQTPSHQVTQMGQEVILRCVPISNHLYFYWYRQILGQKVEFLVSFYNNEISEKSEIFDDQFSVERPDGSNFTLKIRSTKLEDSAMYFCASSSTSGSLDTQYFGPGTRLTVL.

CDR3 in DNA: TGTGCCACCAGCAAGAGCTCAGGGGACCACGAGCAGTACTTC. Translation gives CATSKSSGDHEQYF. The chain uses TRBV15 and TRBJ2-7, with D maybe TRBD1 (6 bases). The CDR3 spans 14 residues. V shed 4 bases and J shed 5 bases, with 15 bases lying between them. Germline V CDR1 and CDR2: LNHNV, YYDKDF (reference sequence).

This clone was picked up one time. This chain links TRBV5-1 with TRBJ1-4; D gene ambiguous. The germline V gene encodes CDR1 SGHRS and CDR2 YFSETQ. Trimming shortened V by 0 bases and J by 5 bases, and 8 bases separated the two germline ends. The CDR3 loop spans 14 amino acids. For the CDR3, the DNA is TGCGCCAGCAGCTTGGATGGGCAGAATGAAAAACTGTTTTTT. This sequence encodes CASSLDGQNEKLFF. The full variable domain, with the rest looked up from reference TRBV5-1 and TRBJ1-4, is KAGVTQTPRYLIKTRGQQVTLSCSPISGHRSVSWYQQTPGQGLQFLFEYFSETQRNKGNFPGRFSGRQFSNSRSEMNVSTLELGDSALYLCASSLDGQNEKLFFGSGTQLSVL.

The J gene is TRBJ1-1, the V gene TRBV4-1; D not resolved. Per germline, CDR1 MGHRA and CDR2 YSYEKL. V was shortened by 1 base and J by 0 bases, with 9 bases between the two germline ends. The CDR3 extends over 15 amino acids. Here the CDR3 reads CASSQVVNLNTEAFF. CDR3 coding DNA: TGCGCCAGCAGCCAAGTAGTCAACTTGAACACTGAAGCTTTCTTT.

V gene TRBV18 combines with J gene TRBJ2-5; D is unresolved. Germline CDR1 and CDR2: KGHSH and LQKENI. V lost 6 bases to trimming and J lost 1 base, with 15 bases between them. The CDR3 length is 15 residues. DNA of the CDR3: TGTGCCAGCTCCCCTAACTATGGATCCCAAGAGACCCAGTACTTC. Protein: CASSPNYGSQETQYF.

CDR3 sequence: CASSVGAGGAPSTDTQYF. CDR3 in DNA: TGTGCCAGCAGCGTAGGGGCGGGAGGAGCCCCAAGCACAGATACGCAGTATTTT. This chain uses TRBV9 with TRBJ2-3; 8 bases fit TRBD2. The CDR3 extends over 18 amino acids. Germline values: CDR1 SGDLS, CDR2 YYNGEE. The V and J ends lost 0 bases and 0 bases, in that order; junction bases with no gene match: 9.